The T cell receptor (beta chain) described here comes from a study of shared clonotypes between healthy human individuals. The assay used deep level. The table came from immunoSEQ multiplex PCR; TCRdb's copy has only in-frame clones and leaves some out. The top ten hold 1% to 1.5% of the sample, which has around 2,100,000 clones, over 85% seen once. V shed 4 bases and J shed 1 base, with 10 bases lying between them. There are 14 residues in the CDR3. The germline V gene encodes CDR1 LGHNA and CDR2 YSLEER. Naivety among CD8 cells was defined by CD45RO negativity and positive CCR7 selection, thereby excluding terminally differentiated effector memory CD45RA+ cells. As regards this clone: Its antigen remains unidentified.

Points from the study as a whole: Researchers sampled only blood; tissue repertoires likely differ.

Sequencing was carried out using naive CD8+ T cells sorted from blood. The chain combines TRBV4-3 with TRBJ1-1; D gene ambiguous. The receptor comes from a man younger than 35 in good health. The CDR3 loop is CASSPVPENTEAFF. The CDR3 DNA sequence: TGCGCCAGCAGCCCTGTGCCGGAGAACACTGAAGCTTTCTTT.